A selection of T cell receptor beta chains follows, all from one sample in a study of immune evolution from preneoplasia to lung adenocarcinoma. Method: immunoSEQ multiplex PCR; TCRdb's copy keeps in-frame clones and lacks some. The table lists 7,400 or so clones, about two thirds of them singletons. The sequencing input was FFPE lung adenocarcinoma in situ tissue. The receptors derive from a donor older than 65 with lung adenocarcinoma. Some clones in this sample may be carry-over from other donors' samples. Each CDR3 is given with its conserved first and last residue. D genes are given only for firm matches. Size is omitted from some rows. Given values are once, few, many or a class for expanded clones.

>TRBV4-2|TRBD2|.|TRBJ2-5
TGTGCCAGCAGCCAAGAACTAGCGGGGGGGCCGGATCAAGAGACCCAGTACTTC
CASSQELAGGPDQETQYF
>TRBV2|.|few|TRBJ1-2
TGTGCCAGCGGGGACCTCCTGTCCACTGGCTACACCTTC
CASGDLLSTGYTF
>TRBV7-9|.|.|TRBJ2-1
TGTGCCAGCAGCTTAGGGGCCTGGGATGAGCAGTTCTTC
CASSLGAWDEQFF
>TRBV30|.|.|TRBJ2-1
TGTGCCTGGAGGCCCTTAGCAGGCTCCTACAATGAGCAGTTCTTC
CAWRPLAGSYNEQFF
>TRBV11-2|TRBD2|.|TRBJ2-6
TGTGCCAGCGCGCGGGAGTTTGGGGCCAACGTCCTGACTTTC
CASAREFGANVLTF
>TRBV29-1|.|.|TRBJ1-4
TGCAGCGCCGTTAATGAAAAACTGTTTTTT
CSAVNEKLFF
>TRBV11-3|.|.|TRBJ1-3
TGTGCCAGCAGCTTAGGGCTCTCTGGAAACACCATATATTTT
CASSLGLSGNTIYF
>TRBV5-1|.|.|TRBJ1-1
TGCGCCAGCAGCTTGGCGGCAGGGGAATGGACTGAAGCCTTCTTT
CASSLAAGEWTEAFF
>TRBV11-2|.|once|TRBJ1-2
TGTGCCAGCAGCGACTTGTTTAGCTATGGCTACACCTTC
CASSDLFSYGYTF
>TRBV19|.|.|TRBJ2-6
TGTGCCAGTAAAGGGACGGCCTCTGGGGCCAACGTCCTGACTTTC
CASKGTASGANVLTF
>TRBV7-2|.|.|TRBJ2-7
TGTGCCAGCAGTCCCGACAGGCAGACCTACGAGCAGTACTTC
CASSPDRQTYEQYF
>TRBV11-3|.|.|TRBJ2-1
TGTGCCAGCAGCGTGGACGGGAACAATGAGCAGTTCTTC
CASSVDGNNEQFF
>TRBV2|.|.|TRBJ1-5
TGTGCCAGCAGTGCAGGGAGCAATCAGCCCCAGCATTTT
CASSAGSNQPQHF
>TRBV19|.|.|TRBJ2-5
TGTGCCAGTAGTCTGGGCCAGGGGTTCGAGACCCAGTACTTC
CASSLGQGFETQYF
>TRBV4-1|.|few|TRBJ2-5
TGCGCCAGCAGCCAAGAAGGAAGGGCTCCAGAGACCCAGTACTTC
CASSQEGRAPETQYF
>TRBV19|TRBD2|.|TRBJ2-7
TGTGCCAGTCAAAGCGGGAGGCGGTTCGGCGAGCAGTACTTC
CASQSGRRFGEQYF
>TRBV5-1|TRBD1|.|TRBJ2-5
TGCGCCAGCAGCAAGCAGGGGGCACAAGAGACCCAGTACTTC
CASSKQGAQETQYF
>TRBV6-5|.|once|TRBJ1-2
TGTGCCAGCAGTTACTCGGGGGCCAGCGGCTATGGCTACACCTTC
CASSYSGASGYGYTF
>TRBV7-3|.|.|TRBJ2-5
TGTGCCAGCAGCAGAGCTGGCGGGACCCAGTACTTC
CASSRAGGTQYF
>TRBV19|.|once|TRBJ1-4
TGTGCCAGTAGTATAGGGGACACAGGAGGTGAAAAACTGTTTTTT
CASSIGDTGGEKLFF
>TRBV6-1|.|.|TRBJ1-6
TGTGTCAGCAGTGAACAGTCGGGGCAAAGTTCACCCCTCCACTTT
CVSSEQSGQSSPLHF
>TRBV28|.|.|TRBJ2-1
TGTGCCAGCAGTAGAGCGGGCGACTACAATGAGCAGTTCTTC
CASSRAGDYNEQFF
>TRBV7-9|.|few|TRBJ2-5
TGTGCCAGCAGCCTAAATCGTGGAACCCAGTACTTC
CASSLNRGTQYF
>TRBV11-1|TRBD1|.|TRBJ2-1
TGTGCCTGCAGCCCTCCGGGACAGGGCTACCACAATGAGCAGTTCTTC
CACSPPGQGYHNEQFF
>TRBV4-3|TRBD1|once|TRBJ2-1
TGCGCCAGCAGCCAAGATTGGGGACAGTTCGAGCAGTTCTTC
CASSQDWGQFEQFF
>TRBV7-9|.|.|TRBJ1-1
TGTGCCAGCAGCTTAGGGGTTGGGGTATGGACTGAAGCTTTCTTT
CASSLGVGVWTEAFF
>TRBV7-2|.|.|TRBJ1-5
TGTGCCAGCAGCTTCAGGGGTCAGCCCCAGCATTTT
CASSFRGQPQHF
>TRBV2|.|.|TRBJ2-3
TGTGCCAGCAGTGAAGCTCGGACCCTGAATACAGATACGCAGTATTTT
CASSEARTLNTDTQYF
>TRBV7-3|.|.|TRBJ1-1
TGTGCCAGCAGCCCGAGACCCTCCACTGAAGCTTTCTTT
CASSPRPSTEAFF
>TRBV6-5|TRBD1|.|TRBJ1-3
TGTGCCAGCGGGGGGGACAGAAACTCTGGAAACACCATATATTTT
CASGGDRNSGNTIYF
>TRBV6-4|.|.|TRBJ2-3
TGTGCCAGCAGTGACTCGATCGGCACAGATACGCAGTATTTT
CASSDSIGTDTQYF
>TRBV6-5|TRBD2|.|TRBJ2-3
TGTGCCAGCAGTTACTCGCCGGGACTAGCTACAGATACGCAGTATTTT
CASSYSPGLATDTQYF
>TRBV29-1|.|.|TRBJ2-7
TGCAGCTCAATGAGTACAGACCAAAGCTACGAGCAGTACTTC
CSSMSTDQSYEQYF
>TRBV6-1|.|.|TRBJ2-7
TGTGCCAGCCAGTTTACCAGGAACTACGAGCAGTACTTC
CASQFTRNYEQYF
>TRBV29-1|.|.|TRBJ2-1
TGCAGCGTTGCCCCCAGGGGGGTCAATGAGCAGTTCTTC
CSVAPRGVNEQFF
>TRBV7-3|.|.|TRBJ2-7
TGTGCCAGCAGGTCAAAGGGGGGCGAGCAGTACTTC
CASRSKGGEQYF
>TRBV2|TRBD1|.|TRBJ2-5
TGTGCCAGCAGTGTAGGGGCAGGGGGCTCGGAGACCCAGTACTTC
CASSVGAGGSETQYF
>TRBV19|.|.|TRBJ1-5
TGTGCCAGTAGTATTGTAACAGTCCTTTTTATCAATCAGCCCCAGCATTTT
CASSIVTVLFINQPQHF
>TRBV28|.|few|TRBJ1-3
TGTGCCAGCAGTGCCCCTACGGACCCATTGGGAGGAAACACCATATATTTT
CASSAPTDPLGGNTIYF
>TRBV7-3|.|.|TRBJ2-6
TGTGCCAGCAGCTGGGGTATCGGGGGCGCTGGGGCCAACGTCCTGACTTTC
CASSWGIGGAGANVLTF
>TRBV5-4|.|few|TRBJ2-3
TGTGCCAGCAGCTTGCAGGGCGGGTCAGATACGCAGTATTTT
CASSLQGGSDTQYF
>TRBV28|TRBD2|.|TRBJ2-3
TGTGCCAGCAGGCCCCGGGGGGTTGGGTACACAGATACGCAGTATTTT
CASRPRGVGYTDTQYF
>TRBV2|.|.|TRBJ1-5
TGTGCCAGCAGTGCAGGAGCGCCCAATCAGCCCCAGCATTTT
CASSAGAPNQPQHF
>TRBV19|.|few|TRBJ1-1
TGTGCCAGTAGCGGGACGGGGGGTACTGAAGCTTTCTTT
CASSGTGGTEAFF
>TRBV7-9|.|.|TRBJ2-1
TGTGCCAGCAGCATCGGGGGTGGCTACAATGAGCAGTTCTTC
CASSIGGGYNEQFF
>TRBV5-4|.|.|TRBJ1-1
TGTGCCAGCAGCTCGACAGTGAACACTGAAGCTTTCTTT
CASSSTVNTEAFF
>TRBV2|.|.|TRBJ1-5
TGTGCCAGCACCCGAGGGGGGGAACGTGGCAATCAGCCCCAGCATTTT
CASTRGGERGNQPQHF
>TRBV4-2|.|.|TRBJ1-5
TGTGCCAGCAGCCACCTCGCTAGCAATCAGCCCCAGCATTTT
CASSHLASNQPQHF
>TRBV19|.|.|TRBJ1-5
TGTGCCAGTAGTATAGGTTGGGCAGGGAGTCAGCCCCAGCATTTT
CASSIGWAGSQPQHF
>TRBV2|.|.|TRBJ2-6
TGTGCCAGCAGGAGAGCACAGGGGGCCAACGTCCTGACTTTC
CASRRAQGANVLTF
>TRBV2|.|.|TRBJ1-3
TGTGCCAGCAGTGGAGACAACTCTGGAAACACCATATATTTT
CASSGDNSGNTIYF
>TRBV5-4|TRBD1|.|TRBJ1-2
TGTGCCAGCAGCGCCAACAGGGGGCTGATCTATGGCTACACCTTC
CASSANRGLIYGYTF
>TRBV5-1|TRBD2|.|TRBJ2-3
TGCGCCAGCAGCATACGACTAGCGGGGGATACAGATACGCAGTATTTT
CASSIRLAGDTDTQYF
>TRBV10-3|TRBD1|.|TRBJ1-6
TGTGCCATCAGTGATGGAGGGGGCTATCGGAATTCACCCCTCCACTTT
CAISDGGGYRNSPLHF
>TRBV5-1|.|.|TRBJ1-2
TGCGCCAGCAGCTTGTCAGGGAAATATGGCTACACCTTC
CASSLSGKYGYTF